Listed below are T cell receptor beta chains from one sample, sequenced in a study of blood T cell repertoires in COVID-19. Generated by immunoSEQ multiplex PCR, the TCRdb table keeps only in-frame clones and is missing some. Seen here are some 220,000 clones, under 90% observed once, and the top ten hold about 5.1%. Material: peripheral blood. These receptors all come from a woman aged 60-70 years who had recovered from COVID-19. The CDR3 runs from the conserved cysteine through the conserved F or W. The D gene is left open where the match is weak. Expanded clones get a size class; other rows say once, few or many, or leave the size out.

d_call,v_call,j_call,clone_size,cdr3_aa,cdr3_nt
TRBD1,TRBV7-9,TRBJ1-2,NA,CASTGQSNYGYTF,TGTGCCAGCACGGGACAGTCTAACTATGGCTACACCTTC
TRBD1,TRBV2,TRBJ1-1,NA,CASRLDRGTEAFF,TGTGCCAGCAGATTGGACAGGGGCACTGAAGCTTTCTTT
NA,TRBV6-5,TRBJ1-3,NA,CASSTTGYTGNTIYF,TGTGCCAGCAGTACTACAGGATACACTGGAAACACCATATATTTT
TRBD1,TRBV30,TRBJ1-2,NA,CAWSGQGRGAGYTF,TGTGCCTGGAGTGGACAGGGGAGGGGGGCCGGCTACACCTTC
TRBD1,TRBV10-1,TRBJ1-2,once,CASLIGTGIYWNGYTF,TGCGCCAGCTTAATCGGGACAGGGATTTATTGGAATGGCTACACCTTC
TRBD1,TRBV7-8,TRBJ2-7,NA,CASSFWGQGPEQYF,TGTGCCAGCAGCTTCTGGGGACAGGGACCCGAGCAGTACTTC
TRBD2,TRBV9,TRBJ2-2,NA,CASSEAGTILSGELFF,TGTGCCAGCAGCGAGGCGGGGACTATCCTTTCCGGGGAGCTGTTTTTT
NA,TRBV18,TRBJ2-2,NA,CASSPRADGELFF,TGTGCCAGCTCACCACGGGCAGACGGGGAGCTGTTTTTT
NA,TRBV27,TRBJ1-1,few,CASSLSGQNTEAFF,TGTGCCAGCAGTTTATCGGGGCAGAACACTGAAGCTTTCTTT
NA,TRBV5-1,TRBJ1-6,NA,CASSLEQGSPLHF,TGCGCCAGCAGCTTGGAGCAGGGATCACCCCTCCACTTT
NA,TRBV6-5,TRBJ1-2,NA,CASSMFGQGNYGYTF,TGTGCCAGCAGTATGTTCGGGCAGGGTAACTATGGCTACACCTTC
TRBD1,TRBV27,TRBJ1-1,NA,CASSEGGQRQAFF,TGTGCCAGCAGTGAGGGGGGACAGCGGCAAGCTTTCTTT
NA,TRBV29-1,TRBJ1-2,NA,CSVEVQAGGYTF,TGCAGCGTGGAGGTTCAGGCGGGGGGCTACACCTTC
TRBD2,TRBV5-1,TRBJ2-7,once,CASSLDGLAGGRTYEQYF,TGCGCCAGCAGCTTGGACGGACTAGCGGGGGGCCGAACCTACGAGCAGTACTTC
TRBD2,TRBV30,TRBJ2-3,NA,CAWSRSGDTDTQYF,TGTGCCTGGAGTAGAAGCGGGGACACAGATACGCAGTATTTT
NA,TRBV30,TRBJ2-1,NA,CAWSVPREQFF,TGTGCCTGGAGTGTACCCCGGGAGCAGTTCTTC
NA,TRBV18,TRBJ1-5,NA,CASSPGGAQPQHF,TGTGCCAGCTCACCCGGAGGGGCTCAGCCCCAGCATTTT
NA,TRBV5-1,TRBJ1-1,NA,CASSLVRANTEAFF,TGCGCCAGCAGCTTGGTGAGGGCGAACACTGAAGCTTTCTTT
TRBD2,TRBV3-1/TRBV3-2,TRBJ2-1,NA,CASSQVCLAGDYNEQFF,TGTGCCAGCAGCCAAGTTTGTCTAGCGGGGGATTACAATGAGCAGTTCTTC
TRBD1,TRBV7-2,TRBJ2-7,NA,CASSPPRRQGASNEQYF,TGTGCCAGCAGCCCCCCTCGAAGACAGGGGGCTTCAAACGAGCAGTACTTC
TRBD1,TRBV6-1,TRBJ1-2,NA,CASSDPGTGAGYTF,TGTGCCAGCAGTGACCCCGGGACAGGGGCTGGCTACACCTTC
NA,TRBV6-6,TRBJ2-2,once,CASQPRQANTGELFF,TGTGCCAGTCAACCTAGACAGGCGAACACCGGGGAGCTGTTTTTT
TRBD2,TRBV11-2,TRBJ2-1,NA,CASSLLGGSHEQFF,TGTGCCAGCAGCCTTCTCGGGGGGTCCCATGAGCAGTTCTTC
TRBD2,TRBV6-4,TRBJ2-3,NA,CASSGSGGAGDTQYF,TGTGCCAGCAGTGGGAGCGGGGGGGCCGGAGATACGCAGTATTTT
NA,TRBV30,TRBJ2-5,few,CAWRPRGETQYF,TGTGCCTGGAGGCCCCGGGGGGAGACCCAGTACTTC
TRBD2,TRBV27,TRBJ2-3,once,CASSWTSGGAISSDTQYF,TGTGCCAGCAGTTGGACTAGCGGGGGGGCCATATCGTCCGATACGCAGTATTTT
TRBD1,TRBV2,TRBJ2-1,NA,CATAPDRGTNEQFF,TGTGCCACTGCCCCGGACAGGGGGACTAATGAGCAGTTCTTC
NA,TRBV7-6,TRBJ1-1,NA,CASSLEWRRGTEAFF,TGTGCCAGCAGCTTAGAATGGAGACGCGGCACTGAAGCTTTCTTT
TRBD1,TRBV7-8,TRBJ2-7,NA,CASSWGQEYEQYF,TGTGCCAGCAGCTGGGGACAGGAATACGAGCAGTACTTC
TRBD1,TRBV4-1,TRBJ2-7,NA,CASSHPGTGSSYEQYF,TGCGCCAGCAGCCATCCCGGGACAGGGAGCTCCTACGAGCAGTACTTC
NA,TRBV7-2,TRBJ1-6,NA,CASSLGGFLSPLHF,TGTGCCAGCAGCTTAGGCGGGTTCCTCTCACCCCTCCACTTT
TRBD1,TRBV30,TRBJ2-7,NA,CAWSSGTVSYEQYF,TGTGCCTGGAGTTCCGGGACAGTCTCCTACGAGCAGTACTTC
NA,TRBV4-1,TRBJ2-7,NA,CASSPVGTLSGEYF,TGCGCCAGCAGCCCCGTCGGGACTCTGAGTGGAGAGTACTTC
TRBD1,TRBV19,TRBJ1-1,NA,CASSIKPGGEWTEAFF,TGTGCCAGTAGTATAAAACCAGGGGGCGAGTGGACTGAAGCTTTCTTT
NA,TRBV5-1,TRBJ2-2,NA,CASSFSQGNTGELFF,TGCGCCAGCAGCTTCAGCCAGGGGAACACCGGGGAGCTGTTTTTT
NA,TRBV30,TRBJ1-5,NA,CAWTLDSFNQPQHF,TGTGCCTGGACGCTCGACAGTTTCAATCAGCCCCAGCATTTT
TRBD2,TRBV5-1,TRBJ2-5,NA,CASSLAIRTSGGETQYF,TGCGCCAGCAGCTTGGCCATCAGGACTAGCGGGGGAGAGACCCAGTACTTC
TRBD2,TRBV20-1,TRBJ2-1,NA,CSASIAGLAGNEQFF,TGCAGTGCTAGTATCGCAGGACTAGCGGGGAATGAGCAGTTCTTC
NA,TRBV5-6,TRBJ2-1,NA,CASSRVSPGEQFF,TGTGCCAGCAGCCGCGTATCCCCCGGTGAGCAGTTCTTC
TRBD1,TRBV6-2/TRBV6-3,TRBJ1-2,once,CASSSGTGVGANYGYTF,TGTGCCAGCAGTTCGGGGACAGGGGTTGGTGCTAACTATGGCTACACCTTC
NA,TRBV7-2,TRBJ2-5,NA,CASSSKEGQYF,TGTGCCAGCAGCTCCAAGGAGGGCCAGTACTTC
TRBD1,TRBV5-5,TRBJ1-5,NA,CASRRTGSNQPQHF,TGTGCCAGCAGACGGACAGGGAGCAATCAGCCCCAGCATTTT
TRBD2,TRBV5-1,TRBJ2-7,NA,CASSLSSSGAFSYEQYF,TGCGCCAGCAGCTTGAGCTCTAGCGGGGCCTTCTCCTACGAGCAGTACTTC
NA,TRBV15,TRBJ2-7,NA,CATSRGIGGYEQYF,TGTGCCACCAGCAGAGGTATAGGGGGCTACGAGCAGTACTTC
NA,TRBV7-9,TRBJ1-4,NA,CASTELSGEKLFF,TGTGCCAGCACCGAACTTTCAGGAGAAAAACTGTTTTTT
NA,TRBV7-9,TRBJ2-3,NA,CASSLLVTDTQYF,TGTGCCAGCAGCTTATTAGTAACAGATACGCAGTATTTT
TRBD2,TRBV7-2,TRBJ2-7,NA,CASSLVSSGAYEQYF,TGTGCCAGCAGCTTAGTGTCTAGCGGGGCCTACGAGCAGTACTTC
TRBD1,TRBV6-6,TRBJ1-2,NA,CASMDRGGGYTF,TGTGCCAGCATGGACAGGGGGGGCGGCTACACCTTC
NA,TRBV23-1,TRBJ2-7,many,CASSQSVQVQGEQYF,TGCGCCAGCAGTCAATCGGTCCAGGTTCAGGGCGAGCAGTACTTC
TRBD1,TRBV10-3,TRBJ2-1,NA,CAIRTGGPGGHYNEQFF,TGTGCCATCAGAACAGGGGGACCCGGGGGCCACTACAATGAGCAGTTCTTC
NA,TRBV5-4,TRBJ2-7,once,CASSLAGTGKGQYF,TGTGCCAGCAGCTTGGCGGGCACAGGCAAAGGGCAGTACTTC
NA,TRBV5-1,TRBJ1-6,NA,CASSQGGSEFTLHF,TGCGCCAGCAGCCAAGGCGGGTCGGAATTTACCCTCCACTTT
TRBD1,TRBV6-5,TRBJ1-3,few,CASSSDRAKKGNTIYF,TGTGCCAGCAGTTCCGACAGGGCAAAAAAAGGAAACACCATATATTTT
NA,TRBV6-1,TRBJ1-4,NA,CASSEAGVALSEKLFF,TGTGCCAGCAGTGAAGCGGGCGTCGCTCTGAGTGAAAAACTGTTTTTT
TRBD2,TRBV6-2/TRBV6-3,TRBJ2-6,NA,CASSYGWGLAVSGANVLTF,TGTGCCAGCAGTTACGGATGGGGACTAGCGGTTTCCGGGGCCAACGTCCTGACTTTC
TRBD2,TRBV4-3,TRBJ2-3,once,CASSPGLAGVVTDTQYF,TGCGCCAGCAGCCCGGGACTAGCGGGGGTGGTCACAGATACGCAGTATTTT